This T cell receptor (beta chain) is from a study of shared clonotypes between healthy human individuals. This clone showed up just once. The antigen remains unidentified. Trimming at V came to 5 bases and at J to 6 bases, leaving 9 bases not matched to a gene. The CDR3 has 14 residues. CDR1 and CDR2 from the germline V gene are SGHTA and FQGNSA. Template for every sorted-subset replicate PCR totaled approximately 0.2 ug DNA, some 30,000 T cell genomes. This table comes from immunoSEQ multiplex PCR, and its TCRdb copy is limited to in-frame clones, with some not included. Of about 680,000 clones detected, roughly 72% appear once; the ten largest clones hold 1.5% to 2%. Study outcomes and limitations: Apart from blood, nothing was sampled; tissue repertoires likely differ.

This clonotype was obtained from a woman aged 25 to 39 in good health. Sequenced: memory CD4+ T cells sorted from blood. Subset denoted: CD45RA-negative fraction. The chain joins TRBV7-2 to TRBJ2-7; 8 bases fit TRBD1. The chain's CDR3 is CASSPRTGRGEQYF. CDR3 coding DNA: TGTGCCAGCAGCCCTCGGACAGGGCGAGGCGAGCAGTACTTC.